What follows describes a single T cell receptor (beta chain). Its antigen remains unknown. The CDR3 has 14 residues. V was trimmed by 1 base and J by 1 base, leaving 7 bases between them. CDR1 is SGHVS, CDR2 FQNEAQ, per germline. The sample originates from a study of siplizumab effects on memory and regulatory T cells. Study results and limitations: In unstimulated cells, naive T cells appeared more diverse than memory T cells and seemed major alloresponse contributors. Roughly 80-96% of proliferating CD4+ or CD8+ clones lacked an assignable naive or memory phenotype.

Here immunoSEQ multiplex PCR was the method, and the copy in TCRdb shows in-frame clones only, minus some. Of 100,000 or so clones in the sample, 85% to 95% were seen once. The receptor comes from a human donor in good health. J is TRBJ1-1 and V is TRBV7-8; tentatively, D is TRBD1 (5 bases). Input material: non-Treg CD4+ T cells sorted from blood. The CDR3 DNA sequence: TGTGCCAGCAGCTTAGGGACATCGAACACTGAAGCTTTCTTT. This gives the protein CASSLGTSNTEAFF.